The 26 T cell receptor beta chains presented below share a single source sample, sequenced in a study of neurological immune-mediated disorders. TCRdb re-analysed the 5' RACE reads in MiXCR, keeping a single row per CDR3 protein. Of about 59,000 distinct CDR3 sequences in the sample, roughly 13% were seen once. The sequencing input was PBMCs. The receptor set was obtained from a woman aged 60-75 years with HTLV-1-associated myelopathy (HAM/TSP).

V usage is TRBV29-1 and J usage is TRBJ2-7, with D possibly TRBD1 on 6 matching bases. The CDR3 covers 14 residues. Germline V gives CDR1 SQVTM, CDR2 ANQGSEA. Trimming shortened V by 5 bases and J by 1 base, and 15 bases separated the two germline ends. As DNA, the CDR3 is TGCAGCGTTCAGGGGAGTTACATATCCTACGAGCAGTACTTC. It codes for CSVQGSYISYEQYF.

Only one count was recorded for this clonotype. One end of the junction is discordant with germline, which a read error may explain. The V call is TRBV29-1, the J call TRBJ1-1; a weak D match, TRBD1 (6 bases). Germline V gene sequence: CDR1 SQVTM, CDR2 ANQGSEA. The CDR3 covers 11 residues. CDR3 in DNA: TGCAGCGCCTCAGGGGACACCGAAGGTTTCTTT. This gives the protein CSASGDTEGFF.

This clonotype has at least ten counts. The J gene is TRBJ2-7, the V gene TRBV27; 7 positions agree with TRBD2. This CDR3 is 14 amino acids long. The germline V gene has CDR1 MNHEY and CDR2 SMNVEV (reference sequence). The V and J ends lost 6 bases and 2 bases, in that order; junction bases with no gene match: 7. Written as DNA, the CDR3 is TGTGCCAGCAGGCCCGGGACTACCCCCTACGAGCAGTACTTC. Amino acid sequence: CASRPGTTPYEQYF.

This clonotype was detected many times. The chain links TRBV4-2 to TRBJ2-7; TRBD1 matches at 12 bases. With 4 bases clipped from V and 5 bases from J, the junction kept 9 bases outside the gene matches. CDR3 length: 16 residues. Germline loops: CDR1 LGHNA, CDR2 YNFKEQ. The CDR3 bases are TGTGCCAGCAGCCCCAACCGGGACAGGGGGCCCGACGAGCAGTACTTC. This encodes CASSPNRDRGPDEQYF.

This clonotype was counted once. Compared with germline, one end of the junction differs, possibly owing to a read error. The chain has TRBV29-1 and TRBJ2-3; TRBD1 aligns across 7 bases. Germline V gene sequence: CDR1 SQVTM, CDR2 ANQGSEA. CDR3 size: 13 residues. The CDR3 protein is CSVTGDSTDTQNF. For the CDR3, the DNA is TGCAGCGTGACCGGGGACAGCACAGATACGCAGAATTTC.

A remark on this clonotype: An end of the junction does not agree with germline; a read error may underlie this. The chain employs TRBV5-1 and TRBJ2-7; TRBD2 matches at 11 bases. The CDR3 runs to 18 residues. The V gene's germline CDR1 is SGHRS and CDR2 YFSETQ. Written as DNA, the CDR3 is TGCACCAGCAGCCCTGGCACCCCCGGGACTAGCGGACCCTACGAGCCGTACTTC. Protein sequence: CTSSPGTPGTSGPYEPYF.

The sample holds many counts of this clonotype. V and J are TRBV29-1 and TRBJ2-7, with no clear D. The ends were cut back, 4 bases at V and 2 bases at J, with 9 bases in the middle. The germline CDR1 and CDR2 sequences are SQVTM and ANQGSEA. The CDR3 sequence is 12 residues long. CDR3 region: CSVGTSTYEQYF. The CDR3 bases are TGCAGCGTTGGAACGAGTACCTACGAGCAGTACTTC.

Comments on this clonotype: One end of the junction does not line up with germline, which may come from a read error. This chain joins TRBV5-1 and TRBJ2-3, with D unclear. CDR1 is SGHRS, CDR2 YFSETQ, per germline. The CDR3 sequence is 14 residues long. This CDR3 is CVSSLRASTDTQYF. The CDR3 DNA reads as TGCGTCAGCAGCTTAAGGGCCTCCACAGATACGCAGTATTTT.

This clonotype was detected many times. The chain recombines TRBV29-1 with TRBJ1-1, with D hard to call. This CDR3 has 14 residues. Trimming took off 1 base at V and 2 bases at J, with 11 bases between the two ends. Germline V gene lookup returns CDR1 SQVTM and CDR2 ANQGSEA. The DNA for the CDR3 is TGCAGCGTTGAAGCCAACAGCCTTAACACTGAAGCTTTCTTT. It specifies CSVEANSLNTEAFF.

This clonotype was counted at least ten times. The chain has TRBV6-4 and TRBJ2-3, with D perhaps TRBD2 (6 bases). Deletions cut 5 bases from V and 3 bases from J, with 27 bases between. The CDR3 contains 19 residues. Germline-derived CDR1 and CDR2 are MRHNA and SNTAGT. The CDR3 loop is CASSLRPRGTVGTTDTQYF. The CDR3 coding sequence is TGTGCCAGCAGTCTACGTCCTCGGGGGACCGTTGGTACGACAGATACGCAGTATTTT.

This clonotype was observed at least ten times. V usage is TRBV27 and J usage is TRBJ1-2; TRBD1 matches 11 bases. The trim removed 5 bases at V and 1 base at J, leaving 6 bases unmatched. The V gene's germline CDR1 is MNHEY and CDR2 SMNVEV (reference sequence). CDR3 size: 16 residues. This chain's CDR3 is CASSTGQGVFNYGYTF. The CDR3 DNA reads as TGTGCCAGCAGTACGGGACAGGGGGTCTTTAACTATGGCTACACCTTC.

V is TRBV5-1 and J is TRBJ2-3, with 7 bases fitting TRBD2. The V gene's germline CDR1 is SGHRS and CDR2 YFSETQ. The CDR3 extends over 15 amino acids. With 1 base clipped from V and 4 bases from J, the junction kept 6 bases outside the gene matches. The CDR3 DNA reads TGCGCCAGCAGCTTGTCCCGGGAGGCGGCAGATACGCAGTATTTT. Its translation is CASSLSREAADTQYF.

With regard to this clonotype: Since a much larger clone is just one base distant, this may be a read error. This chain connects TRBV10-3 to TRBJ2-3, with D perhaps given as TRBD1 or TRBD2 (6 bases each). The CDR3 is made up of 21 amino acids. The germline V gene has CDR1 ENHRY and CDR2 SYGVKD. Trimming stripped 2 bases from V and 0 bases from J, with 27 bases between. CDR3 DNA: TGTGCCATCAGTGAGCTCTGGACAGAGCAACGGTGGGAGGCTAGCACAGATACGCAGTATTTT. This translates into CAISELWTEQRWEASTDTQYF.

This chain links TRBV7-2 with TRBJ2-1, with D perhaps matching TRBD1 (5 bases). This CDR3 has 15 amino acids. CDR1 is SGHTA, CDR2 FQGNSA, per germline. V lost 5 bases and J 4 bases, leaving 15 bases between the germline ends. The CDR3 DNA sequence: TGTGCCAGCAGCCCACCCTGGGGCAATTACAATGAGCAGTTCTTC. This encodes CASSPPWGNYNEQFF.

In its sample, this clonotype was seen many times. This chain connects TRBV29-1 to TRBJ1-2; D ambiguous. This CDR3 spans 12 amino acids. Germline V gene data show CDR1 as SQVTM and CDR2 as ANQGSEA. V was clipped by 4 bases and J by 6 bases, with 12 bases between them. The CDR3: CSVGYRGDGYTF. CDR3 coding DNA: TGCAGCGTTGGGTATCGAGGAGATGGCTACACCTTC.

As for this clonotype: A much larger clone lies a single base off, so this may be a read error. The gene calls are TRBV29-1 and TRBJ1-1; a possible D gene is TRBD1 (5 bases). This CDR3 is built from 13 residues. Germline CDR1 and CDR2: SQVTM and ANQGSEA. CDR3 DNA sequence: TGCATCCCCGAGCGGGGTGGGGGCACTGAAGCTTTCTTT. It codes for CIPERGGGTEAFF.

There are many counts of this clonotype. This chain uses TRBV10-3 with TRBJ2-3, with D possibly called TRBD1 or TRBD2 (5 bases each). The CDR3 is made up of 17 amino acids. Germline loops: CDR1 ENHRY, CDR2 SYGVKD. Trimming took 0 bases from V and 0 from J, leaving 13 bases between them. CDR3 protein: CAISESGRGTSTDTQYF. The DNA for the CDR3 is TGTGCCATCAGTGAGTCGGGTCGGGGCACTAGCACAGATACGCAGTATTTT.

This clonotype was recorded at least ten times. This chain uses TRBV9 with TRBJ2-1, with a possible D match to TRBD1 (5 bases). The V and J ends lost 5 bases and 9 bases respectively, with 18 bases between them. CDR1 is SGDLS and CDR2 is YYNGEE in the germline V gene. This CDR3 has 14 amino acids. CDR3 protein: CASRRGGAIGEQFF. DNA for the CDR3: TGTGCCAGCAGAAGGGGTGGTGCGATAGGTGAGCAGTTCTTC.

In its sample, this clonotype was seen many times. CDR3 residues: CASSLDLGEDTQYF. DNA for the CDR3: TGCGCCAGCAGCTTGGATTTAGGAGAGGATACGCAGTATTTT. The chain combines TRBV5-1 with TRBJ2-3; D ambiguous. The CDR3 is 14 amino acids. The V end was cut by 0 bases, the J end by 6 bases, with 11 bases between. Germline V CDR1 and CDR2: SGHRS, YFSETQ.

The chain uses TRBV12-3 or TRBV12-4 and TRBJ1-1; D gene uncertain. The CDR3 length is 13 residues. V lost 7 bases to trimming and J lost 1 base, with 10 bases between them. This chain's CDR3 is CASIERANTEAFF. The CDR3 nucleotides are TGTGCCAGCATCGAACGGGCGAACACTGAAGCTTTCTTT.

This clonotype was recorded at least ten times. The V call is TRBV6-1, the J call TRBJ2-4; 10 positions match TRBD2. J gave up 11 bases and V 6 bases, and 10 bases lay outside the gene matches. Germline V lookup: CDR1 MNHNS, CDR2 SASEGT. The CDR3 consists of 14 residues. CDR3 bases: TGTGCCAGCAGACCGTTCCTAGCGGGAGATGTTCAGTACTTC. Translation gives CASRPFLAGDVQYF.

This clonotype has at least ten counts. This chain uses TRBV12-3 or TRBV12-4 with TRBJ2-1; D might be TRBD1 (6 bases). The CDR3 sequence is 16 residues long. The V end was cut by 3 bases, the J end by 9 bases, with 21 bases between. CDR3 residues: CASSFPGATSVGEQFF. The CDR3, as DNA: TGTGCCAGCAGTTTTCCAGGGGCAACAAGTGTGGGTGAGCAGTTCTTC.

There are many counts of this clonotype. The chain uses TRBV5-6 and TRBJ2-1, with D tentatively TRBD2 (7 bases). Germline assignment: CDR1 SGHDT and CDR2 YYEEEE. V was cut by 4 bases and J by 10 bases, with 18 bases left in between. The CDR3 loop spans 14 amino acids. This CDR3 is CASSPGRTRGEQFF. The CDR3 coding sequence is TGTGCCAGCAGCCCAGGACGGACTAGGGGGGAGCAGTTCTTC.

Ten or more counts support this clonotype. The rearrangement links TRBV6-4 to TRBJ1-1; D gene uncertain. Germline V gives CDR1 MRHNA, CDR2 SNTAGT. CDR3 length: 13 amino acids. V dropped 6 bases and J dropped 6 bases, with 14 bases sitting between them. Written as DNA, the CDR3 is TGTGCCAGCAGCGTTGAAGCAAGCGCTGAAGCTTTCTTT. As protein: CASSVEASAEAFF.

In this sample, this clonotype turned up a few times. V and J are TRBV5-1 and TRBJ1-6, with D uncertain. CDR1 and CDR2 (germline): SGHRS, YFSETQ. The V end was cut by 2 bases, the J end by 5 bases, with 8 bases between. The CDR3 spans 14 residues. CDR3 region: CASSFEGDNSPLHF. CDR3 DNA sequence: TGCGCCAGCAGCTTTGAAGGAGATAATTCACCCCTCCACTTT.

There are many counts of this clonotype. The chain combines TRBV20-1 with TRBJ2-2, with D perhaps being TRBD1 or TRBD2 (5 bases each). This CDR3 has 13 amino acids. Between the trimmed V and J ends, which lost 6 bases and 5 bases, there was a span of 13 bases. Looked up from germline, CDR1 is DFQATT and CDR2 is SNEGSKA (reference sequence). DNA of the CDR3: TGCAGTGCCCGGGACCGCCGAACCGGGGAGCTGTTTTTT. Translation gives CSARDRRTGELFF.